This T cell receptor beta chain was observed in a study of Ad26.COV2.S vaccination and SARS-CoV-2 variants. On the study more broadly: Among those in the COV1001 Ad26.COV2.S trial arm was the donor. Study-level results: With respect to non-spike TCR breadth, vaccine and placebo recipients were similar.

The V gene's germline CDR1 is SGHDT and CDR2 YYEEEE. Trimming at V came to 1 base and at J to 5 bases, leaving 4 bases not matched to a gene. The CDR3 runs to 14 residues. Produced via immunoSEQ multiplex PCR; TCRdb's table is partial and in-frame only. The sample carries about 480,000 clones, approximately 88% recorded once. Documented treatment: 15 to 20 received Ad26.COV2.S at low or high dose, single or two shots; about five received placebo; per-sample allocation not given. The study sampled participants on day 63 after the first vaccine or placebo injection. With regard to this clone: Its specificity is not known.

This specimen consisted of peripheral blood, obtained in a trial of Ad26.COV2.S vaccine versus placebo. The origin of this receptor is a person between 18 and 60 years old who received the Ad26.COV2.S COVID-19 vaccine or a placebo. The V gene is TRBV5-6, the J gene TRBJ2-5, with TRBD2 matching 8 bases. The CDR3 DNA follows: TGTGCCAGCAGCTTGTCGGGAGGGGGTGAGACCCAGTACTTC. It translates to CASSLSGGGETQYF.